The rows below give T cell receptor beta chains drawn from one sample of a study of T cell responses to AZD1222 COVID-19 vaccine. Only in-frame clones appear in the TCRdb table, and some are missing; sequencing was by immunoSEQ multiplex PCR. The top ten clones hold approximately 15% of a sample with around 100,000 clones, just under 90% of them seen once. This material consisted of peripheral blood, taken on day 0 of AZD1222 vaccination. All receptors come from an adult in good health. Each CDR3 is given without its conserved first and last residue.

v_gene: TRBV24-1
CDR3aa: AVGDKDTEAF

v_gene: TRBV5-1
CDR3aa: ASSLGTVYNSPLH

v_gene: TRBV20-1
CDR3aa: SASYRDRFYEQY

v_gene: TRBV7-9
CDR3aa: ASSLEGTGVSKPQH

v_gene: TRBV20-1
CDR3aa: SARRQETQY

v_gene: TRBV6-5
CDR3aa: ASSGGTGKNEKLF

v_gene: TRBV5-5
CDR3aa: ASSLTGSGYNEQF

v_gene: TRBV5-1
CDR3aa: ASSLAGGAGGYT

v_gene: TRBV3-1/TRBV3-2
CDR3aa: ASSHTGELF

v_gene: TRBV11-2
CDR3aa: ASSIEGGIPEAF

v_gene: TRBV6-1
CDR3aa: ASSEALGPPYEQY

v_gene: TRBV7-2
CDR3aa: ASRRPTGSWGYT

v_gene: TRBV18
CDR3aa: ASSDRGGTEAF

v_gene: TRBV28
CDR3aa: ASRPGTQNSPLH

v_gene: TRBV27
CDR3aa: ASGPGRPQH

v_gene: TRBV7-9
CDR3aa: ASSVSDPYEQY

v_gene: TRBV9
CDR3aa: ASSPTPGGDYGYT

v_gene: TRBV28
CDR3aa: ASRPTGGGNTIY

v_gene: TRBV2
CDR3aa: ASVGSGGPTDTQY

v_gene: TRBV5-6
CDR3aa: ASSLGRGTDTQY

v_gene: TRBV3-1/TRBV3-2
CDR3aa: ASSHQRERHEQF

v_gene: TRBV19
CDR3aa: ASGVSNQPQH

v_gene: TRBV6-2/TRBV6-3
CDR3aa: ASSPDRDRNEQY

v_gene: TRBV28
CDR3aa: ASCRPGPGYEQY

v_gene: TRBV2
CDR3aa: ASIQGITYEQY

v_gene: TRBV29-1
CDR3aa: SVEGLEGWPEQY

v_gene: TRBV4-1
CDR3aa: ASSATGKGNQPQH

v_gene: TRBV6-5
CDR3aa: ASTTGAPRTYGYT

v_gene: TRBV6-5
CDR3aa: ASSYTGPSGNTIY

v_gene: TRBV20-1
CDR3aa: SARVVGEAF

v_gene: TRBV6-5
CDR3aa: ASKKVGVNGEQY

v_gene: TRBV7-2
CDR3aa: ASRQIAGSYNEQF

v_gene: TRBV7-6
CDR3aa: ASSLSAVNTEAF

v_gene: TRBV28
CDR3aa: ASSSGTGGYNSPLH

v_gene: TRBV11-2
CDR3aa: ASSSTPLSPDTQY

v_gene: TRBV19
CDR3aa: ASSTRGDTEAF

v_gene: TRBV30
CDR3aa: AWSGDSYNYGYT

v_gene: TRBV7-3
CDR3aa: ASSLGDSYEQY